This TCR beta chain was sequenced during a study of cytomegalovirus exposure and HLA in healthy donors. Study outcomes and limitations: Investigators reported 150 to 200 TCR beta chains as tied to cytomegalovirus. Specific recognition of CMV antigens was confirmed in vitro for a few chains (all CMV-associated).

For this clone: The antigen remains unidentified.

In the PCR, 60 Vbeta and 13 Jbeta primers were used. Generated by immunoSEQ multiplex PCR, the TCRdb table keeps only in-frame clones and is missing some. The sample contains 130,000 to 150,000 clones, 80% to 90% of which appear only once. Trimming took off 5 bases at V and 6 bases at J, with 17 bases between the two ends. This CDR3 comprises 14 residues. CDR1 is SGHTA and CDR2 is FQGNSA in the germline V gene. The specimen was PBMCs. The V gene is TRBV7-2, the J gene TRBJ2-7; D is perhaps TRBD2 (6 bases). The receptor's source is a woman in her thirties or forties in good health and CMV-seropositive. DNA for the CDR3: TGTGCCAGCAGCACCGGACTACCCAGCACCGAGCAGTACTTC. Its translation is CASSTGLPSTEQYF.